This TCR beta chain was captured by sequencing in a study of metastatic and nonmetastatic thyroid tumors. Looking at the study overall: Repertoire data that came from the blood and tumor or nodule tissue of malignant and benign thyroid patients were compared. Overall study results and limits: TCR beta diversity was reportedly significantly higher in malignant thyroid tumors than benign nodules, in blood and tumor.

Authors' data handling: Clinicopathological groups differed in CDR3, with these differences serving to build a distant-metastasis classifier for papillary thyroid cancer. With MiXCR, TCRdb called clones anew from the PCR reads. What appears here as the V and J calls and clone size reflects TCRdb's work, not the paper's. This table has about 53,000 clones, 20% to 25% appearing once. Germline assignment: CDR1 ENHRY and CDR2 SYGVKD. Deletions cut 11 bases from V and 0 bases from J, with 14 bases between. This CDR3 region has 14 residues. No patient received treatment before thyroid surgery. This clone was seen many times. Its specificity is unknown.

V usage is TRBV10-3 and J usage is TRBJ2-1, with D perhaps matching TRBD2 (5 bases). This TCR was recovered from a female donor with papillary thyroid cancer or a benign thyroid nodule (not recorded which). Some clones in this sample may be carry-over from other donors' samples. Sequencing input: blood. The CDR3 DNA follows: TGTGCCTTAAGGAGGTCGGTCTCCTACAATGAGCAGTTCTTC. It is translated as CALRRSVSYNEQFF.